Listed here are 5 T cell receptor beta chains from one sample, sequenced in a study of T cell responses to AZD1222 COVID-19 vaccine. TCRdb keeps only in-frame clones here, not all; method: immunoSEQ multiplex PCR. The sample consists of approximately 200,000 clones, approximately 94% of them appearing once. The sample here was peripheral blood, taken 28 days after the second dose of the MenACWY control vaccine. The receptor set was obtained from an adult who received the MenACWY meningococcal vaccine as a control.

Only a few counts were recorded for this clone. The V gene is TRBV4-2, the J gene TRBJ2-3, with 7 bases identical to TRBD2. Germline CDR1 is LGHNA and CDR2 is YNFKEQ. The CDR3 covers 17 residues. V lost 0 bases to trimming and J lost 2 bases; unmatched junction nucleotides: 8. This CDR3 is CASSQEGWEGATDTQYF. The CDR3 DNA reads TGTGCCAGCAGCCAAGAAGGGTGGGAGGGAGCCACAGATACGCAGTATTTT.

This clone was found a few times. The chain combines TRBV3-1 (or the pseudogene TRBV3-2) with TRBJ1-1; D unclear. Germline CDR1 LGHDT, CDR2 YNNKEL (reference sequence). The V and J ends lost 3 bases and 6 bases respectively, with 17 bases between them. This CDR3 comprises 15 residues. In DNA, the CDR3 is TGTGCCAGCAGCCAGGACCTAGTGGGCCAGGCTGAAGCTTTCTTT. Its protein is CASSQDLVGQAEAFF.

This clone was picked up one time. The CDR3 DNA sequence: TGCAGCGTTCCCACCGGGACAGCCGTTGAAGCTTTCTTT. This sequence encodes CSVPTGTAVEAFF. This chain connects TRBV29-1 to TRBJ1-1; 7 bases fit TRBD1. V trimming: 5 bases; J trimming: 7 bases; junction bases outside the gene matches: 10. The CDR3 runs to 13 residues. In germline, CDR1 is SQVTM, CDR2 ANQGSEA.

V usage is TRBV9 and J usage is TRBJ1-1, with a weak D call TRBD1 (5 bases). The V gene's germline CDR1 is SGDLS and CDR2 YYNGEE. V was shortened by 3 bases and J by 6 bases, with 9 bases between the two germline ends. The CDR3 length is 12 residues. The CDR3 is CASSELGAEAFF. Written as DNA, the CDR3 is TGTGCCAGCAGCGAACTAGGGGCTGAAGCTTTCTTT.

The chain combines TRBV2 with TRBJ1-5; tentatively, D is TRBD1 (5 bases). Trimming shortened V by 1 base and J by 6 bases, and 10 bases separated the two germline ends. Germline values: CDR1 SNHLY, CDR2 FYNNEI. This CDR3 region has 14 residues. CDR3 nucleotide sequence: TGTGCCAGCAGTGAAGAGTTTGGGGGTCAGCCCCAGCATTTT. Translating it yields CASSEEFGGQPQHF. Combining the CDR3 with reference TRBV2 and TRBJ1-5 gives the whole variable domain EPEVTQTPSHQVTQMGQEVILRCVPISNHLYFYWYRQILGQKVEFLVSFYNNEISEKSEIFDDQFSVERPDGSNFTLKIRSTKLEDSAMYFCASSEEFGGQPQHFGDGTRLSIL.